This entry is about one T cell receptor (beta chain). Its specificity is unknown. From germline, CDR1 is MNHEY and CDR2 SMNVEV (reference sequence). The CDR3 consists of 13 residues. The ends were cut back, 3 bases at V and 3 bases at J, with 9 bases in the middle. Systemic immunosuppression or autoimmune disease history was grounds to exclude patients. Only in-frame clones appear in the TCRdb table, and some are missing; sequencing was by immunoSEQ multiplex PCR. The sample records 42,000 or so clones, roughly 89% being singletons. The sample originates from a study of OX40 agonist ivuxolimab in advanced cancers. Study background: Patients in the trial were receiving intravenous ivuxolimab every 2 weeks, at doses of 0.01 to 10 mg/kg. General study results and limits: Partial responders dosed at 0.1-3.0 mg/kg displayed clonal expansion ranking among the lowest. Researchers report that CD8+ T cells had, on average, more expanded clones than CD4+.

This sequence joins TRBV27 and TRBJ2-7; D remains ambiguous. Source: CD4+ or CD8+ T cells sorted from blood, taken in a trial of the OX40 agonist ivuxolimab. The receptor was isolated from an adult with an advanced solid tumor such as melanoma, head and neck, liver or kidney cancer. The CDR3 DNA follows: TGTGCCAGCAGTTTTCAGAGTCGCTACGAGCAGTACTTC. Its translation: CASSFQSRYEQYF.